What follows are 8 T cell receptor beta chains derived from one specimen sequenced in a study of cytomegalovirus exposure and HLA in healthy donors. In the PCR, 60 Vbeta and 13 Jbeta primers were used. Assay used: immunoSEQ multiplex PCR; TCRdb lists only in-frame clones, some missing. Of 150,000 to 200,000 clones in the sample, 9.5% are singletons; the top ten hold 1% to 1.5%. Sequencing used PBMCs. The receptor source for this set is a woman in her 30s in good health and CMV-seropositive.

This clone was recorded a few times. The chain couples TRBV11-3 to TRBJ2-7; 11 positions agree with TRBD1. Germline V gene lookup returns CDR1 SGHNT and CDR2 YENEEA. The CDR3 covers 14 residues. V lost 9 bases, J lost 3 bases, and 7 bases stayed unmatched. This chain's CDR3 is CASAAGTGGYEQYF. CDR3 nucleotide sequence: TGTGCCAGTGCCGCCGGGACAGGGGGCTACGAGCAGTACTTC.

The chain employs TRBV7-3 and TRBJ2-5; TRBD1 matches at 9 bases. Germline CDR1 SGHTA, CDR2 FQGTGA. With V trimmed by 5 bases and J by 5 bases, 12 bases remained unmatched. This CDR3 is 16 amino acids long. The DNA of the CDR3 is TGTGCCAGCAGCCCGGAAATGAACAGGGGGCACGAGACCCAGTACTTC. Residues: CASSPEMNRGHETQYF.

The chain carries TRBV10-1 and TRBJ2-1; 7 positions match TRBD1. V was pared by 3 bases and J by 5 bases, with 10 bases of the junction left unmatched. Germline V gene sequence: CDR1 WNHNN, CDR2 SYGVQD (reference sequence). This CDR3 is built from 16 residues. CDR3 in DNA: TGCGCCAGCAGTGATTGGGGGACAGAAGGAGACAATGAGCAGTTCTTC. As protein: CASSDWGTEGDNEQFF.

This clone appeared a few times. The rearrangement links TRBV5-6 to TRBJ2-7; the D is unclear. With 0 bases removed from V and 5 bases from J, the gap between germline ends came to 9 bases. Germline CDR1 reads SGHDT; CDR2 reads YYEEEE. This CDR3 comprises 13 residues. The DNA for the CDR3 is TGTGCCAGCAGCTTGGGGGCCCTTAACGAGCAGTACTTC. Protein product: CASSLGALNEQYF.

This clone was detected only a few times. The CDR3 region has the DNA TGCGCCAGCAGCTTGGTAGGGGGCGCGGACGGGGAGCTGTTTTTT. It translates to CASSLVGGADGELFF. J is TRBJ2-2 and V is TRBV5-1; 7 bases are shared with TRBD1. This CDR3 region has 15 residues. V was pared by 0 bases and J by 7 bases, with 6 bases of the junction left unmatched. Germline V CDR1 and CDR2: SGHRS, YFSETQ.

The V and J genes are TRBV27 and TRBJ1-5, with D hard to call. V was cut by 5 bases and J by 4 bases, with 9 bases left in between. The V gene's germline CDR1 is MNHEY and CDR2 SMNVEV (reference sequence). This CDR3 is built from 13 residues. The CDR3 region has the DNA TGTGCCAGCAGTCCCTACGCTAATCAGCCCCAGCATTTT. Translated, it gives CASSPYANQPQHF.

This clone was counted at least ten times. The chain recombines TRBV5-1 with TRBJ1-1; D is ambiguous. V lost 4 bases to trimming and J lost 1 base, with 11 bases between them. The CDR3 covers 14 residues. Per the germline V gene, CDR1 is SGHRS and CDR2 is YFSETQ. The CDR3 bases are TGCGCCAGCAGCCTGACTCCCTCGAACACTGAAGCTTTCTTT. This encodes CASSLTPSNTEAFF. Based on the CDR3 plus reference TRBV5-1 and TRBJ1-1, the full variable domain is KAGVTQTPRYLIKTRGQQVTLSCSPISGHRSVSWYQQTPGQGLQFLFEYFSETQRNKGNFPGRFSGRQFSNSRSEMNVSTLELGDSALYLCASSLTPSNTEAFFGQGTRLTVV.

V is TRBV15 and J is TRBJ2-7; 9 bases are a match to TRBD2. V lost 1 base and J lost 4; bases outside the gene matches: 5. CDR1 and CDR2 (germline): LNHNV, YYDKDF (reference sequence). This CDR3 has 15 residues. The CDR3 spells CATSRGNSGSYEQYF. In DNA form, the CDR3 reads TGTGCCACCAGCAGAGGAAATAGCGGGAGTTACGAGCAGTACTTC.